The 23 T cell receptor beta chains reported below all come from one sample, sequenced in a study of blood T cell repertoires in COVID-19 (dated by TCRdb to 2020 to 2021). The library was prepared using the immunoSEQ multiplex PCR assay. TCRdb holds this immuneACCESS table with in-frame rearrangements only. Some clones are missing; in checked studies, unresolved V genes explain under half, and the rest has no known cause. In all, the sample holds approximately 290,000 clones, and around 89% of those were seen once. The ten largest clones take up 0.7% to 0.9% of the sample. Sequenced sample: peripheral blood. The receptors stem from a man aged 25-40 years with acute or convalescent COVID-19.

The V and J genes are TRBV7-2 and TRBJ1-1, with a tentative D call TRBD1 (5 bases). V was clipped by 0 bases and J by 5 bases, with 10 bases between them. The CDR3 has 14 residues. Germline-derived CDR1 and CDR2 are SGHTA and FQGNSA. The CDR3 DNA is TGTGCCAGCAGCTTAGCTTTCCAGGGAACTGAAGCTTTCTTT. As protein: CASSLAFQGTEAFF. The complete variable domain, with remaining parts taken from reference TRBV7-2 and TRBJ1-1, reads GAGVSQSPSNKVTEKGKDVELRCDPISGHTALYWYRQSLGQGLEFLIYFQGNSAPDKSGLPSDRFSAERTGGSVSTLTIQRTQQEDSAVYLCASSLAFQGTEAFFGQGTRLTVV.

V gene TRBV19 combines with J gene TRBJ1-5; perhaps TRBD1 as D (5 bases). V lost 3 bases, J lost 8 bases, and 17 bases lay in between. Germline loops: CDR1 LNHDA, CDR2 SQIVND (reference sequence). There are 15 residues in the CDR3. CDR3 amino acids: CASSIGGTHGEPQHF. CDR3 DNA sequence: TGTGCCAGTAGTATTGGCGGGACTCATGGAGAGCCCCAGCATTTT. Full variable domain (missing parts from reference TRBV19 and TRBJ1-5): DGGITQSPKYLFRKEGQNVTLSCEQNLNHDAMYWYRQDPGQGLRLIYYSQIVNDFQKGDIAEGYSVSREKKESFPLTVTSAQKNPTAFYLCASSIGGTHGEPQHFGDGTRLSIL.

CDR3 sequence (DNA): TGCGCCAGCAGGTCCACATTCTCCTACGAGCAGTACTTC. It codes for CASRSTFSYEQYF. V usage is TRBV5-1 and J usage is TRBJ2-7; no firm D call. Trimming stripped 5 bases from V and 0 bases from J, with 9 bases between. CDR1 and CDR2 (germline): SGHRS, YFSETQ. The CDR3 contains 13 residues.

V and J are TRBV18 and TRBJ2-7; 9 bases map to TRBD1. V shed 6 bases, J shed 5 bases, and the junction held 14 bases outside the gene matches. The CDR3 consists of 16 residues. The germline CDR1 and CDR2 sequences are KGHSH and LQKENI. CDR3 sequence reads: CASSPERGTGSHEQYF. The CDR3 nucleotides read TGTGCCAGCTCCCCCGAAAGAGGGACAGGGTCCCACGAGCAGTACTTC.

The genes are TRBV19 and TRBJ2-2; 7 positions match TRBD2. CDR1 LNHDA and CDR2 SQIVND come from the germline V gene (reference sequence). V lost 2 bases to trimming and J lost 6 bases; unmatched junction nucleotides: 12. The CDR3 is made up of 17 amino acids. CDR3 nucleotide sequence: TGTGCCAGTAGTATAAAGGTTGAGCGGGGCCCCGCCGGGGAGCTGTTTTTT. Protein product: CASSIKVERGPAGELFF. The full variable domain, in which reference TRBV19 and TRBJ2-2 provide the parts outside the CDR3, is DGGITQSPKYLFRKEGQNVTLSCEQNLNHDAMYWYRQDPGQGLRLIYYSQIVNDFQKGDIAEGYSVSREKKESFPLTVTSAQKNPTAFYLCASSIKVERGPAGELFFGEGSRLTVL.

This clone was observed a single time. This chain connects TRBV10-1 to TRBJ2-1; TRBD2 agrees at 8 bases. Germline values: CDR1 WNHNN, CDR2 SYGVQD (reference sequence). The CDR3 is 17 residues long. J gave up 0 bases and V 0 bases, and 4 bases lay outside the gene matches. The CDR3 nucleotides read TGCGCCAGCAGTGAGTCCACCGGGACTAGCTCCTACAATGAGCAGTTCTTC. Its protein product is CASSESTGTSSYNEQFF.

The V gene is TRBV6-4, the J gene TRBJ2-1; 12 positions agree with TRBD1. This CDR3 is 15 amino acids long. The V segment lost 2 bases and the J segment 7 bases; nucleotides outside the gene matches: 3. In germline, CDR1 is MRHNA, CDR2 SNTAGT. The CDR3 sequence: CASSDGTGGVNEQFF. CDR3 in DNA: TGTGCCAGCAGTGACGGGACAGGGGGCGTGAATGAGCAGTTCTTC.

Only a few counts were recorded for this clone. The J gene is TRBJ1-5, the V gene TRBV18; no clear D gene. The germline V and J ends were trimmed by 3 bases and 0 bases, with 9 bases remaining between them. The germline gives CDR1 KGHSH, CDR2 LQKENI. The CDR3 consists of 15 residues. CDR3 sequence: CASSPRSYSNQPQHF. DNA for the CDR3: TGTGCCAGCTCACCGAGGAGTTATAGCAATCAGCCCCAGCATTTT.

CDR3 sequence reads: CASSLDSLAGGEQFF. The CDR3 region has the DNA TGTGCCAGCAGCTTAGATAGTCTAGCGGGGGGTGAGCAGTTCTTC. The chain carries TRBV11-2 and TRBJ2-1; 11 nucleotides agree with TRBD2. The CDR3 sequence is 15 residues long. V was pared by 0 bases and J by 9 bases, with 4 bases of the junction left unmatched. CDR1 and CDR2 (germline): SGHAT, FQNNGV.

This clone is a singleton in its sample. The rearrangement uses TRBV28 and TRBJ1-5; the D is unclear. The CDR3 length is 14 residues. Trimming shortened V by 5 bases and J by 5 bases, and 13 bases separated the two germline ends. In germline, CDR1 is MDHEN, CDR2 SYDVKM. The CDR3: CASSPLHTDQPQHF. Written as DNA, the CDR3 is TGTGCCAGCAGTCCCCTCCATACTGATCAGCCCCAGCATTTT. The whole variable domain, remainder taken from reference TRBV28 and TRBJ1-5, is DVKVTQSSRYLVKRTGEKVFLECVQDMDHENMFWYRQDPGLGLRLIYFSYDVKMKEKGDIPEGYSVSREKKERFSLILESASTNQTSMYLCASSPLHTDQPQHFGDGTRLSIL.

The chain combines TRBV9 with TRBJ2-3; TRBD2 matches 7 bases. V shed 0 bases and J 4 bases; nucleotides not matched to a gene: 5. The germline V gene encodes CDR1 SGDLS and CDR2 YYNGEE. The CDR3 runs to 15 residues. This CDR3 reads CASSVGGGAADTQYF. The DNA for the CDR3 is TGTGCCAGCAGCGTAGGGGGGGGAGCGGCAGATACGCAGTATTTT.

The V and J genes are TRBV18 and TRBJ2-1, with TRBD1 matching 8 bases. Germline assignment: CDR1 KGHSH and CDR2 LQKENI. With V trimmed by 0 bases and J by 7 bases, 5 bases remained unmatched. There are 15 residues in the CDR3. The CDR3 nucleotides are TGTGCCAGCTCACCACCTCAGGGGGCGGGTAATGAGCAGTTCTTC. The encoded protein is CASSPPQGAGNEQFF.

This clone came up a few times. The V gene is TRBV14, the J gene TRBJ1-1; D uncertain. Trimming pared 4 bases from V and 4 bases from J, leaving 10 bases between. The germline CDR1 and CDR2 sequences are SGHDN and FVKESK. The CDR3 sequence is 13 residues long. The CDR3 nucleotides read TGTGCCAGCAGCCGAATAGAGGGCACTGAAGCTTTCTTT. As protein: CASSRIEGTEAFF.

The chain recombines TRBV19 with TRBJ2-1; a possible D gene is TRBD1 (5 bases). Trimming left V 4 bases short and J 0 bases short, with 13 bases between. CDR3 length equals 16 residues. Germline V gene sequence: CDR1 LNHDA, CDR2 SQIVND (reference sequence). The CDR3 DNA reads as TGTGCCAGTAGTAATCAGGGTTTAAGCTCCTACAATGAGCAGTTCTTC. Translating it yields CASSNQGLSSYNEQFF.

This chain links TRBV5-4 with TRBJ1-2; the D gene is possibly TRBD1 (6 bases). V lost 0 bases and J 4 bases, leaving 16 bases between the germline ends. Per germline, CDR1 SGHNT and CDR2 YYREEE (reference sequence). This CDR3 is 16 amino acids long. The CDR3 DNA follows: TGTGCCAGCAGCTTGGCGGGGGGGCGCCGGGGCTATGGCTACACCTTC. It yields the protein CASSLAGGRRGYGYTF.

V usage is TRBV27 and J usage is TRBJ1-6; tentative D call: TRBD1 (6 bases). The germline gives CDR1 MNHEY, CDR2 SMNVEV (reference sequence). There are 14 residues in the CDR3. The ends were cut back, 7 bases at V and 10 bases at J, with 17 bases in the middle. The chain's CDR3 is CASNLGGLSSPLHF. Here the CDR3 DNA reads TGTGCCAGCAACCTGGGGGGGCTCTCCTCACCCCTCCACTTT.

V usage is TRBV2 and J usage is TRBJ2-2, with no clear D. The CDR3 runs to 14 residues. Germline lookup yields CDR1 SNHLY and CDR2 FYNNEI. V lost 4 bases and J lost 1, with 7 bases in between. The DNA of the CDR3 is TGTGCCAGCAGTGCCCAGCGGAACACCGGGGAGCTGTTTTTT. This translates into CASSAQRNTGELFF. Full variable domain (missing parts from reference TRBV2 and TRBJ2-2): EPEVTQTPSHQVTQMGQEVILRCVPISNHLYFYWYRQILGQKVEFLVSFYNNEISEKSEIFDDQFSVERPDGSNFTLKIRSTKLEDSAMYFCASSAQRNTGELFFGEGSRLTVL.

The chain's CDR3 is CSASVDRHNEKLFF. The CDR3 DNA reads TGCAGTGCTAGTGTGGACAGACATAATGAAAAACTGTTTTTT. The V gene is TRBV20-1, the J gene TRBJ1-4; perhaps TRBD1 as D (6 bases). The CDR3 loop spans 14 amino acids. CDR1 and CDR2 (germline): DFQATT, SNEGSKA (reference sequence). Trimming pared 3 bases from V and 4 bases from J, leaving 12 bases between.

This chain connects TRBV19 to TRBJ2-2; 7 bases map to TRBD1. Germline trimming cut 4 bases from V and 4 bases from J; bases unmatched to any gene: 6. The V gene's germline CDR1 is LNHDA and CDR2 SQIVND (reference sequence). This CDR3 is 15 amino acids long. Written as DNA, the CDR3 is TGTGCCAGTAGTACAGTCGACAGGGCCACCGGGGAGCTGTTTTTT. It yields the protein CASSTVDRATGELFF.

CDR3 sequence: CASSPSAGGPHEQYF. CDR3 DNA: TGTGCCAGCAGCCCATCCGCGGGAGGGCCCCACGAGCAGTACTTC. J is TRBJ2-7 and V is TRBV7-3, with 9 nucleotides matching TRBD2. CDR1 and CDR2 (germline): SGHTA, FQGTGA. This CDR3 has 15 amino acids. V shed 5 bases and J 5 bases; nucleotides not matched to a gene: 10.

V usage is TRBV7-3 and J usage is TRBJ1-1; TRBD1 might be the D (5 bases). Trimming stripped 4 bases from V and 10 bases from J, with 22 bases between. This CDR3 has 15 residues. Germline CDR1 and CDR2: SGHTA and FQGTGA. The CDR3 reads CASSSTGTPQERAFF. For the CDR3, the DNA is TGTGCCAGCAGCTCAACCGGGACTCCCCAGGAGAGAGCTTTCTTT. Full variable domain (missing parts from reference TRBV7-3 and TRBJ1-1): GAGVSQTPSNKVTEKGKYVELRCDPISGHTALYWYRQSLGQGPEFLIYFQGTGAADDSGLPNDRFFAVRPEGSVSTLKIQRTERGDSAVYLCASSSTGTPQERAFFGQGTRLTVV.

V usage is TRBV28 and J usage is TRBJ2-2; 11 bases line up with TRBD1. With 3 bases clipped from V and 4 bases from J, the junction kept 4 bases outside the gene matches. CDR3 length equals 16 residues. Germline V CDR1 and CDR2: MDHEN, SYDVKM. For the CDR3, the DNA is TGTGCCAGCAGTTTGGGACAGGGGGTGATCACCGGGGAGCTGTTTTTT. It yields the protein CASSLGQGVITGELFF. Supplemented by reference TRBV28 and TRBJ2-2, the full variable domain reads DVKVTQSSRYLVKRTGEKVFLECVQDMDHENMFWYRQDPGLGLRLIYFSYDVKMKEKGDIPEGYSVSREKKERFSLILESASTNQTSMYLCASSLGQGVITGELFFGEGSRLTVL.

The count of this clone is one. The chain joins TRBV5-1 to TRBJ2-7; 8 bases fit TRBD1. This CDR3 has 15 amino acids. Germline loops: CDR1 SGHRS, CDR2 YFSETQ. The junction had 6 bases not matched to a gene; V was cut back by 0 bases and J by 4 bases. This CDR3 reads CASSLGHRDRYEQYF. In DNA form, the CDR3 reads TGCGCCAGCAGCTTGGGGCACCGGGACAGGTACGAGCAGTACTTC. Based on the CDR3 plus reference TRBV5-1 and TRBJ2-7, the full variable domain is KAGVTQTPRYLIKTRGQQVTLSCSPISGHRSVSWYQQTPGQGLQFLFEYFSETQRNKGNFPGRFSGRQFSNSRSEMNVSTLELGDSALYLCASSLGHRDRYEQYFGPGTRLTVT.